What follows are 22 T cell receptor beta chains derived from one specimen sequenced in a study of post-analysis software for immune sequencing data (dated by TCRdb to between 2014 and 2017). Findings and caveats that apply to the study as a whole: Roughly 5 TRBV segments, including TRBV5-6, TRBV5-1 and TRBV20-1, were significantly more frequent in patients than controls.

The library relied on PCR. Sequencing was carried out with an Illumina HiSeq 2500. Unique molecular identifiers were incorporated into TCR beta cDNA libraries to reduce PCR and sequencing biases. TCRdb passed the public sequencing reads through fastp at Q25 and MiXCR, retaining productive beta sequences. Identical CDR3 proteins give one entry, which carries the most common genes and DNA. For this sample there are roughly 670,000 distinct CDR3 sequences; 55% to 70% appear just once. Jointly, the top ten make up 11% of the sample. No antigen is known for these receptors. The sample was blood. Receptors were obtained from a girl aged 2-10 years with multiple sclerosis.

This clonotype has a handful of counts. As DNA, the CDR3 is TGCGCCAGCAGCTTGGCCCCGGGCCCTGTCCGGGAGCAGTACTTC. Its protein is CASSLAPGPVREQYF. The chain carries TRBV5-1 and TRBJ2-5; TRBD2 might be the D (6 bases). The CDR3 extends over 15 amino acids. Germline values: CDR1 SGHRS, CDR2 YFSETQ. With 0 bases removed from V and 11 bases from J, the gap between germline ends came to 20 bases.

The rearrangement uses TRBV6-6 and TRBJ2-5; D is unclear. The CDR3 totals 14 residues. Germline assignment: CDR1 MNHNY and CDR2 SVGAGI (reference sequence). V gave up 0 bases and J gave up 11 bases, with 16 bases separating them. The CDR3 nucleotides read TGTGCCAGCAGTTACTCGAAGAAAAGGAATGAGCAGTACTTC. It yields the protein CASSYSKKRNEQYF.

The chain couples TRBV2 to TRBJ2-1; D gene uncertain. Germline V lookup: CDR1 SNHLY, CDR2 FYNNEI. V lost 4 bases, J lost 6 bases, and 13 bases lay in between. The CDR3 runs 14 residues. The CDR3 here is CASSASGRSNEQFF. CDR3 in DNA: TGTGCCAGCAGTGCGTCTGGGCGGAGCAATGAGCAGTTCTTC.

V and J are TRBV18 and TRBJ1-1, with 7 bases lining up with TRBD1. The CDR3 loop spans 17 amino acids. The germline V gene encodes CDR1 KGHSH and CDR2 LQKENI. V shed 0 bases and J 8 bases; nucleotides not matched to a gene: 15. The CDR3 region has the DNA TGTGCCAGCTCACCACCGGGGACAGCGGATATAGGGCGCGAAGCTTTCTTT. It is translated as CASSPPGTADIGREAFF.

The chain recombines TRBV12-3 or TRBV12-4 with TRBJ1-5, with D unclear. This CDR3 comprises 13 residues. Between the trimmed V and J ends, which lost 7 bases and 7 bases, there was a span of 14 bases. CDR3 region: CASTATRRQPQHF. The DNA of the CDR3 is TGTGCCAGCACCGCGACACGGCGGCAGCCCCAGCATTTT.

The chain couples TRBV5-1 to TRBJ1-2; 7 nucleotides match TRBD1. V shed 4 bases, J shed 3 bases, and the junction held 18 bases outside the gene matches. This CDR3 region has 18 residues. The germline CDR1 and CDR2 sequences are SGHRS and YFSETQ. The CDR3 is CASSRITNRQGDDYGYTF. The CDR3 nucleotides are TGCGCCAGCAGCCGGATAACAAATAGACAGGGAGACGACTATGGCTACACCTTC.

This clonotype was seen a handful of times. The chain has TRBV20-1 and TRBJ2-1, with D perhaps TRBD2 (5 bases). Trimming shortened V by 0 bases and J by 2 bases, and 17 bases separated the two germline ends. The CDR3 spans 17 residues. Germline CDR1 is DFQATT and CDR2 is SNEGSKA (reference sequence). The CDR3 region is CSARDLLARWAYNEQFF. Here the CDR3 DNA reads TGCAGTGCTAGAGATCTCCTAGCACGGTGGGCCTACAATGAGCAGTTCTTC.

The table lists this clonotype with a few counts. V usage is TRBV10-3 and J usage is TRBJ2-5, with D unclear. Trimming took off 5 bases at V and 3 bases at J, with 16 bases between the two ends. The CDR3 sequence is 15 residues long. Germline-derived CDR1 and CDR2 are ENHRY and SYGVKD. The CDR3 DNA follows: TGTGCCATCAGTTCATGGTCTGTCCAAAAAGAGACCCAGTACTTC. It is translated as CAISSWSVQKETQYF.

V and J are TRBV5-1 and TRBJ1-6; D ambiguous. The CDR3 runs to 14 residues. Looked up from germline, CDR1 is SGHRS and CDR2 is YFSETQ. The V gene lost 4 bases and the J gene lost 4 bases, with 9 bases spanning the gap. The CDR3 bases are TGCGCCAGCAGCCAGGAGATATATAATTCACCCCTCCACTTT. The encoded protein is CASSQEIYNSPLHF.

This chain links TRBV6-2 or TRBV6-3 with TRBJ2-6; TRBD1 matches 9 bases. Germline V gene data show CDR1 as MNHEY and CDR2 as SVGEGT. V trimming: 7 bases; J trimming: 0 bases; junction bases outside the gene matches: 13. The CDR3 runs 19 residues. CDR3 nucleotides: TGTGCCAGCACCGGCACCCGGGACAGGGCCCTCTCTGGGGCCAACGTCCTGACTTTC. Translated, it gives CASTGTRDRALSGANVLTF.

This clonotype turned up a few times. The V and J genes are TRBV6-5 and TRBJ2-6, with TRBD1 matching 7 bases. CDR3 size: 14 residues. V lost 6 bases and J lost 2; bases outside the gene matches: 1. CDR1 and CDR2 from the germline V gene are MNHEY and SVGAGI. CDR3 loop: CASRQGAGANVLTF. CDR3 coding DNA: TGTGCCAGCAGGCAGGGGGCTGGGGCCAACGTCCTGACTTTC.

The gene calls are TRBV29-1 and TRBJ2-5; possible D gene TRBD2, 7 bases. V was pared by 7 bases and J by 3 bases, with 15 bases between. Germline-derived CDR1 and CDR2 are SQVTM and ANQGSEA. The CDR3 is made up of 13 amino acids. The CDR3, as DNA: TGCAGCGCGGAGGGCGGGGGCGAAGAGACCCAGTACTTC. Protein product: CSAEGGGEETQYF.

Written as DNA, the CDR3 is TGTGCCAGCAGCCCATCAAAAGCGGGGCTACTCTCCTACGAGCAGTACTTC. Its translation is CASSPSKAGLLSYEQYF. The chain combines TRBV12-3 or TRBV12-4 with TRBJ2-7; 7 positions match TRBD2. V shed 6 bases and J 0 bases; nucleotides not matched to a gene: 14. This CDR3 region has 17 residues.

This chain joins TRBV6-2 or TRBV6-3 and TRBJ2-1, with TRBD2 matching over 14 bases. The CDR3 runs 19 residues. Germline CDR1 is MNHEY and CDR2 is SVGEGT. Trimming at V came to 5 bases and at J to 4 bases, leaving 13 bases not matched to a gene. CDR3 DNA: TGTGCCAGCAGTCCAGGGACTAGCGGGGGTTTGTTCCCTTACAATGAGCAGTTCTTC. This gives the protein CASSPGTSGGLFPYNEQFF.

The chain is built from TRBV7-9 and TRBJ2-7; the match to TRBD1 covers 8 bases. The CDR3 is 14 amino acids. Germline values: CDR1 SEHNR, CDR2 FQNEAQ (reference sequence). With V trimmed by 4 bases and J by 1 base, 3 bases remained unmatched. The CDR3 loop is CASSSQGESYEQYF. The CDR3 nucleotides read TGTGCCAGCAGCTCACAGGGGGAATCCTACGAGCAGTACTTC. Full variable domain (remainder filled in from reference TRBV7-9 and TRBJ2-7): DTGVSQNPRHKITKRGQNVTFRCDPISEHNRLYWYRQTLGQGPEFLTYFQNEAQLEKSRLLSDRFSAERPKGSFSTLEIQRTEQGDSAMYLCASSSQGESYEQYFGPGTRLTVT.

The gene calls are TRBV4-3 and TRBJ2-6; D is unresolved. Per germline, CDR1 LGHNA and CDR2 YSLEER. Between the trimmed V and J ends, which lost 4 bases and 0 bases, there was a span of 10 bases. The CDR3 has 16 residues. CDR3 bases: TGCGCCAGCAGCCCAAGTCGTCTCTCTGGGGCCAACGTCCTGACTTTC. This codes for CASSPSRLSGANVLTF.

This clonotype has only a few counts. The chain has TRBV15 and TRBJ2-7, with 15 bases fitting TRBD2. The CDR3 sequence is 15 residues long. Germline CDR1 and CDR2: LNHNV and YYDKDF (reference sequence). V gave up 4 bases and J gave up 4 bases; unmatched junction bases: 2. CDR3 bases: TGTGCCACCAGCATTGGACTAGCGGGAGGGTACGAGCAGTACTTC. This gives the protein CATSIGLAGGYEQYF.

Concerning this clonotype: One end of the junction varies from germline; a read error may be responsible. J is TRBJ2-3 and V is TRBV12-3 or TRBV12-4, with TRBD2 matching over 7 bases. The CDR3 covers 15 residues. CDR3 coding DNA: TGTGCCAGCAGTCTAGCGGTCCCGGGCACAGATACGCAGTATTTT. Its protein product is CASSLAVPGTDTQYF.

This clonotype has just a few counts. The rearrangement uses TRBV11-3 and TRBJ1-2, with D tentatively TRBD1 (5 bases). Germline V gene data show CDR1 as SGHNT and CDR2 as YENEEA. With 3 bases removed from V and 8 bases from J, the gap between germline ends came to 7 bases. The CDR3 extends over 11 amino acids. This chain's CDR3 is CASSFREGYTF. The CDR3 nucleotides read TGTGCCAGCAGCTTCAGGGAGGGCTACACCTTC. Looking up the rest from reference TRBV11-3 and TRBJ1-2 gives the full variable domain: EAGVVQSPRYKIIEKKQPVAFWCNPISGHNTLYWYLQNLGQGPELLIRYENEEAVDDSQLPKDRFSAERLKGVDSTLKIQPAELGDSAVYLCASSFREGYTFGSGTRLTVV.

The chain joins TRBV10-3 to TRBJ1-2; D gene uncertain. The CDR3 is 13 amino acids. Germline V gene lookup returns CDR1 ENHRY and CDR2 SYGVKD. Trimming stripped 6 bases from V and 3 bases from J, with 11 bases between. The CDR3 loop reads CAISRTQDYGYTF. The CDR3 DNA is TGTGCCATCAGCCGGACTCAAGACTATGGCTACACCTTC.

This clonotype showed up just once. V gene TRBV6-5 combines with J gene TRBJ2-5; D not certain. V was clipped by 5 bases and J by 1 base, with 8 bases between them. CDR1 and CDR2 from the germline V gene are MNHEY and SVGAGI. CDR3 length: 13 amino acids. The CDR3 protein is CASSPPVQETQYF. CDR3 in DNA: TGTGCCAGCAGTCCCCCGGTCCAAGAGACCCAGTACTTC.

This clonotype was found a few times. The chain recombines TRBV4-3 with TRBJ1-2; 7 bases match TRBD1. The V gene's germline CDR1 is LGHNA and CDR2 YSLEER. Trimming removed 0 bases from V and 3 bases from J; junction bases left unmatched: 16. CDR3 length: 19 amino acids. The CDR3: CASSQDPGGISSWDYGYTF. The CDR3 region has the DNA TGCGCCAGCAGCCAAGACCCAGGGGGGATATCCAGCTGGGACTATGGCTACACCTTC.